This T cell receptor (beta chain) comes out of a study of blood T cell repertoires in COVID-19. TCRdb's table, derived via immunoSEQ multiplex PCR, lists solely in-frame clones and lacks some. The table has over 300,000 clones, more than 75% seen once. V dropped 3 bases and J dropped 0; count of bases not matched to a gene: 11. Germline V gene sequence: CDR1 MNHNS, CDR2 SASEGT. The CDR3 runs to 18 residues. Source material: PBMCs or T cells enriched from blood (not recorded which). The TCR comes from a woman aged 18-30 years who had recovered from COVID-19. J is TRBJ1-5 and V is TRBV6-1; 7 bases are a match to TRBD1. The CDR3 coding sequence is TGTGCCAGCAGTGAGCGACAGGGAGGCTGGGATAGCAATCAGCCCCAGCATTTT. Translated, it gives CASSERQGGWDSNQPQHF.